The rows below give T cell receptor beta chains drawn from one sample of a study of T cell responses to AZD1222 COVID-19 vaccine. Measured with immunoSEQ multiplex PCR; TCRdb has only the in-frame clones, and not every one. The sample lists approximately 160,000 clones, under 95% occurring once. The starting material was peripheral blood, obtained on day 0 of AZD1222 vaccination. These receptor sequences come from an adult in good health. Both conserved end residues are part of each CDR3. Each record gives: V gene, D gene, clone size, J gene, CDR3 protein, CDR3 DNA. D genes are given only for firm matches. Clone size is given for some rows only: seen once, a few or many times, or a class if the clone is expanded.

V gene: TRBV19
D gene: .
clone size: .
J gene: TRBJ2-7
CDR3 protein: CASSIGLRVSPYEQYF
CDR3 DNA: TGTGCCAGTAGTATTGGACTCAGGGTAAGTCCCTACGAGCAGTACTTC

V gene: TRBV29-1
D gene: .
clone size: .
J gene: TRBJ2-1
CDR3 protein: CSTLREAYNEQFF
CDR3 DNA: TGCAGCACCCTTAGGGAGGCCTACAATGAGCAGTTCTTC

V gene: TRBV6-6
D gene: TRBD1
clone size: .
J gene: TRBJ2-1
CDR3 protein: CASSPGTGVYNEQFF
CDR3 DNA: TGTGCCAGCAGTCCAGGGACAGGGGTGTACAATGAGCAGTTCTTC

V gene: TRBV7-9
D gene: .
clone size: .
J gene: TRBJ2-7
CDR3 protein: CASSSLWAPYEQYF
CDR3 DNA: TGTGCCAGCAGCTCACTTTGGGCCCCCTACGAGCAGTACTTC

V gene: TRBV15
D gene: .
clone size: .
J gene: TRBJ1-5
CDR3 protein: CATSRDPRGFEGNQPQHF
CDR3 DNA: TGTGCCACCAGCAGAGACCCGAGGGGGTTTGAAGGCAATCAGCCCCAGCATTTT

V gene: TRBV19
D gene: TRBD2
clone size: .
J gene: TRBJ2-1
CDR3 protein: CASSKGGLAGYNEQFF
CDR3 DNA: TGTGCCAGTAGTAAGGGAGGACTAGCGGGGTACAATGAGCAGTTCTTC

V gene: TRBV4-1
D gene: TRBD2
clone size: .
J gene: TRBJ2-3
CDR3 protein: CASRVLAIHTDTQYF
CDR3 DNA: TGCGCCAGCAGGGTACTAGCGATACACACAGATACGCAGTATTTT

V gene: TRBV7-6
D gene: .
clone size: .
J gene: TRBJ2-2
CDR3 protein: CASSLRTAGGGTGELFF
CDR3 DNA: TGTGCCAGCAGCTTAAGAACCGCTGGGGGCGGCACCGGGGAGCTGTTTTTT

V gene: TRBV6-1
D gene: .
clone size: .
J gene: TRBJ2-7
CDR3 protein: CASSDLLSYEQYF
CDR3 DNA: TGTGCCAGCAGTGACCTCCTTTCTTACGAGCAGTACTTC

V gene: TRBV2
D gene: .
clone size: .
J gene: TRBJ1-5
CDR3 protein: CASSDYARGLNQPQHF
CDR3 DNA: TGTGCCAGCAGCGACTACGCCCGGGGCCTCAATCAGCCCCAGCATTTT

V gene: TRBV18
D gene: TRBD1
clone size: .
J gene: TRBJ2-7
CDR3 protein: CASSPPTGMDEQYF
CDR3 DNA: TGTGCCAGCTCACCACCGACAGGGATGGACGAGCAGTACTTC

V gene: TRBV7-9
D gene: .
clone size: few
J gene: TRBJ2-7
CDR3 protein: CASSSRRDSYYEQYF
CDR3 DNA: TGTGCCAGCAGCTCAAGACGGGACTCATACTACGAGCAGTACTTC